The T cell receptor (beta chain) described here comes from a study of regulatory T cells in long-lasting Graves disease. Documented time point: newly diagnosed GD, antithyroid drugs for less than 3 months. There was RNA extracted from PBMCs, and the TCR library was made from it. CDR3 regions were amplified by Arm-PCR using iRepertoire HTBI primers to build TCR beta libraries. TCRdb ran MiXCR on the multiplex PCR reads and lists one entry per CDR3 protein. The data contain roughly 420,000 distinct CDR3 sequences, roughly 15% of them singletons. V was trimmed by 0 bases and J by 6 bases, leaving 15 bases between them. Looked up from germline, CDR1 is MGHRA and CDR2 is YSYEKL. The CDR3 spans 15 residues. The sample also formed part of further work on T cells in Graves' hyperthyroidism and ophthalmopathy. Turning to that study: A set of HTBI primers served as the primers for a first-round RT-PCR of the TCR CDR3. The model's output predicted ophthalmopathy at a median of 6.5 months prior to onset.

This sequence was found in a woman aged 18-30 years with Graves disease. The chain is built from TRBV4-1 and TRBJ2-7, with D possibly TRBD2 on 6 matching bases. Sequences were derived from peripheral blood mononuclear cells (PBMCs), sampled at new diagnosis, from a patient treated with antithyroid drugs. CDR3 region: CASSQDLPGVAEQYF. The CDR3 DNA reads TGCGCCAGCAGCCAAGATCTCCCGGGAGTGGCCGAGCAGTACTTC.